This T cell receptor (beta chain) was observed in a study of T cell responses to AZD1222 COVID-19 vaccine. About the study: Researchers grouped second doses given at about 4 or about 12 weeks into one pool.

Study observations and caveats: Rises in breadth and depth of Spike-specific TCRs came after two AZD1222 doses. In all cases, repertoires were sampled only after the peak T cell response.

Details on this clone: Its antigen is unknown.

Germline CDR1 is SGDLS and CDR2 is YYNGEE. The CDR3 sequence is 13 residues long. V was shortened by 6 bases and J by 2 bases, with 11 bases between the two germline ends. Profiling relied on immunoSEQ multiplex PCR, and the TCRdb table lists in-frame clones only, not all of them. Of 140,000 or so clones listed, about 91% were seen once; the top ten hold roughly 4.7%. This chain uses TRBV9 with TRBJ1-1, with D perhaps TRBD1 (6 bases). The clonotype comes from an adult in good health. Specimen: peripheral blood, collected on day 0 of AZD1222 vaccination. Written as DNA, the CDR3 is TGTGCCAGCACCAAAGGGGGAAACACTGAAGCTTTCTTT. This gives the protein CASTKGGNTEAFF.